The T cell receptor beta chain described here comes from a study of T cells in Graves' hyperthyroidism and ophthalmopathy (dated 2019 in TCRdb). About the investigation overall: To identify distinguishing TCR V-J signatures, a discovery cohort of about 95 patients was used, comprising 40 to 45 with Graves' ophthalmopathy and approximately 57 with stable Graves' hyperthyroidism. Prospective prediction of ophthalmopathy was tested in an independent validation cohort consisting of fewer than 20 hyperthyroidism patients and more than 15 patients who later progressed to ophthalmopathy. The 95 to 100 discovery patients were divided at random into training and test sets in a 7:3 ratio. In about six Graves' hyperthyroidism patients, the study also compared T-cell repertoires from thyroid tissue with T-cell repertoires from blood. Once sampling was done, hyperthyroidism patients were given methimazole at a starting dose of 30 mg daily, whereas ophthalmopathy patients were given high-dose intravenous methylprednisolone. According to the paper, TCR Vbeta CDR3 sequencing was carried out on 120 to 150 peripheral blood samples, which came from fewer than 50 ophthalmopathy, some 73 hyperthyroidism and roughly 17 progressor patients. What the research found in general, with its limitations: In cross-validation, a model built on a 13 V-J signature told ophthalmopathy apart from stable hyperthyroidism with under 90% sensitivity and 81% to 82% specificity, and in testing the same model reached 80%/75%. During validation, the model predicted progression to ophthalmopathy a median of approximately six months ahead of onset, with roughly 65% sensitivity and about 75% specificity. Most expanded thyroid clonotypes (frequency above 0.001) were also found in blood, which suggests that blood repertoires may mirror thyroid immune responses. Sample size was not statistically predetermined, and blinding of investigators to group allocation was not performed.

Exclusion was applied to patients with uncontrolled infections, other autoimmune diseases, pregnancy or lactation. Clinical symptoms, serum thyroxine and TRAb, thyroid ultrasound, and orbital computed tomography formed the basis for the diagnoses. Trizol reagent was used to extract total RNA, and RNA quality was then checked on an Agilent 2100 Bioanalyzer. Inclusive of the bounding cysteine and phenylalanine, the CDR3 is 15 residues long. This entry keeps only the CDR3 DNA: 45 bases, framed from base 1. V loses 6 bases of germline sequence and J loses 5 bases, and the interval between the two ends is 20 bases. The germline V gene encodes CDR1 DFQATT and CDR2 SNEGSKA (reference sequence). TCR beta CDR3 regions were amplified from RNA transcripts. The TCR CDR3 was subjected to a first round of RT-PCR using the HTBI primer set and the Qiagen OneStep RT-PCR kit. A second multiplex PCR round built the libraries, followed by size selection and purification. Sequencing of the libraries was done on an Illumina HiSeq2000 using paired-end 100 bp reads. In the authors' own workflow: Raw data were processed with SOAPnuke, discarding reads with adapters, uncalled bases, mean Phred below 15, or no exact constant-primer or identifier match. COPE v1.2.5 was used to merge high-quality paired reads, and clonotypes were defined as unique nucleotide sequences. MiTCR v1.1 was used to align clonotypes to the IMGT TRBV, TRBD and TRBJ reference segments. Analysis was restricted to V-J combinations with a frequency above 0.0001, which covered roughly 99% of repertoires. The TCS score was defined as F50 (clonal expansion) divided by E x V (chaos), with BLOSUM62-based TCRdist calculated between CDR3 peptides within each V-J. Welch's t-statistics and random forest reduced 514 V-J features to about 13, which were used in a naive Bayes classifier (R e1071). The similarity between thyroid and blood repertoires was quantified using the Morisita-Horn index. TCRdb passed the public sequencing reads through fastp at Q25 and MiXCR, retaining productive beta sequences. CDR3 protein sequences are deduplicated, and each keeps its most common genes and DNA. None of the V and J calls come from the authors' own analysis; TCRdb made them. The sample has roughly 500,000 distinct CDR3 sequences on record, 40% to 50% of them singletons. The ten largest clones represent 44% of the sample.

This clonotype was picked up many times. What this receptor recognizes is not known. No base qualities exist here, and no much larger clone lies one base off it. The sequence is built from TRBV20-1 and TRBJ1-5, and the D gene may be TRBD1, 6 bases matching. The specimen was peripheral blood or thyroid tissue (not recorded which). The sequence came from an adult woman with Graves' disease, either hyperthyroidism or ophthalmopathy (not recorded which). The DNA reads TGCAGTGCAAGACCACTCGGCAGACAGGATCAGCCCCAGCATTTT. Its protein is CSARPLGRQDQPQHF.